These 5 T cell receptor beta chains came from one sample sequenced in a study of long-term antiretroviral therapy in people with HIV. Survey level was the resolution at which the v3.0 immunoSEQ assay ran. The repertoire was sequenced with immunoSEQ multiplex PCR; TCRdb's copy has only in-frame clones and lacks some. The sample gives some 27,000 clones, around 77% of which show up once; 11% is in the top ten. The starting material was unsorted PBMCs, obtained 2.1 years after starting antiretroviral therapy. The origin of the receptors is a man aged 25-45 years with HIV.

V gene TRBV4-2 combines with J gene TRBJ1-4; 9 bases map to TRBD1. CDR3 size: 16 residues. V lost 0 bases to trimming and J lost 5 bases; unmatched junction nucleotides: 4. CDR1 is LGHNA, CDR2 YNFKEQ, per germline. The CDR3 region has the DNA TGTGCCAGCAGCCAAGATCAGGGACAGGGAAATGAAAAACTGTTTTTT. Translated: CASSQDQGQGNEKLFF.

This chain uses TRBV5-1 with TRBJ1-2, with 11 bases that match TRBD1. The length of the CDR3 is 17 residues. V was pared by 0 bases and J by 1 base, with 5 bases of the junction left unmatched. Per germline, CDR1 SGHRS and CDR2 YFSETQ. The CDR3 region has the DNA TGCGCCAGCAGCTTGGGTGGACAGGGGGCCCGTAACTATGGCTACACCTTC. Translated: CASSLGGQGARNYGYTF.

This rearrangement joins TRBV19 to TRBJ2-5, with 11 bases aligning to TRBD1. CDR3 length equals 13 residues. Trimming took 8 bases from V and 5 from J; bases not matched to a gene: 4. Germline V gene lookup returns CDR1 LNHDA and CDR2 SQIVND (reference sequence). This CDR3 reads CASGQGAVETQYF. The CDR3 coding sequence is TGTGCCAGTGGACAGGGGGCGGTGGAGACCCAGTACTTC.

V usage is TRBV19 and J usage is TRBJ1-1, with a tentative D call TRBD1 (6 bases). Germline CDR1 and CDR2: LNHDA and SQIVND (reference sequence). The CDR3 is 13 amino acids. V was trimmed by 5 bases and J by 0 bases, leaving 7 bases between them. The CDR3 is CASSQGMNTEAFF. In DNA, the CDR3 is TGTGCCAGTAGTCAGGGGATGAACACTGAAGCTTTCTTT.

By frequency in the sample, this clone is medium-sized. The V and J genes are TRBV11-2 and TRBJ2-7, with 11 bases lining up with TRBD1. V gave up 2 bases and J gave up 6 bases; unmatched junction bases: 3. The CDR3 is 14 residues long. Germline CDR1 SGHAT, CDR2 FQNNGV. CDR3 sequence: CASSLSDRGPEQYF. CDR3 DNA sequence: TGTGCCAGCAGCTTATCGGACAGGGGGCCCGAGCAGTACTTC. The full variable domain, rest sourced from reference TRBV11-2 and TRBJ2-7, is EAGVAQSPRYKIIEKRQSVAFWCNPISGHATLYWYQQILGQGPKLLIQFQNNGVVDDSQLPKDRFSAERLKGVDSTLKIQPAKLEDSAVYLCASSLSDRGPEQYFGPGTRLTVT.